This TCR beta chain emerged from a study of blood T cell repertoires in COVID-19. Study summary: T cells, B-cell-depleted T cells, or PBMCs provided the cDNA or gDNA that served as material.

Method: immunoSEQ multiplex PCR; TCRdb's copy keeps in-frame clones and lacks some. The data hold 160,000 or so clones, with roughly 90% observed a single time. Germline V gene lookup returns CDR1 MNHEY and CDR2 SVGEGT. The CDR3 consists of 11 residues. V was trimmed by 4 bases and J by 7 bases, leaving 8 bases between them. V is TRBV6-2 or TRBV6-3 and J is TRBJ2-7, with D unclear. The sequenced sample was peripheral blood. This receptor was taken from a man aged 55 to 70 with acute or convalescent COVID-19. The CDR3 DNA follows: TGTGCCAGCAGTTCTCTAGGAGAGCAGTACTTC. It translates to CASSSLGEQYF.